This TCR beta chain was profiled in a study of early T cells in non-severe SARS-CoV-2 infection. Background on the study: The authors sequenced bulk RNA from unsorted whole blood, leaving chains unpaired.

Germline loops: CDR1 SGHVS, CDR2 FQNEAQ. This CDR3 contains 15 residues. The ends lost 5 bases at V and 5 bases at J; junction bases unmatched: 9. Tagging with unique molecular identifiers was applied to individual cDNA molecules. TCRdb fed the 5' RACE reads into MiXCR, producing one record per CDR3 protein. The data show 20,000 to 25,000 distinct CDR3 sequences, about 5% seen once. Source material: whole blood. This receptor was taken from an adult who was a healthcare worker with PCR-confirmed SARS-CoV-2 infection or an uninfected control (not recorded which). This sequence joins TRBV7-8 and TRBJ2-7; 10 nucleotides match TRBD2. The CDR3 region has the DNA TGTGCCAGCAGCCTACCGGGACTAGCGACGAACGAGCAGTACTTC. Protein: CASSLPGLATNEQYF. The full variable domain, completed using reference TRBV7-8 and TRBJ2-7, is GAGVSQSPRYKVAKRGQDVALRCDPISGHVSLFWYQQALGQGPEFLTYFQNEAQLDKSGLPSDRFFAERPEGSVSTLKIQRTQQEDSAVYLCASSLPGLATNEQYFGPGTRLTVT.